Presented here are 31 T cell receptor beta chains from one specimen sequenced in a study of PD-L1 blockade in urothelial cancer. TCRdb keeps only in-frame clones here, not all; method: immunoSEQ multiplex PCR. The sample has around 45,000 clones, under 90% seen once. The time point denotes: peripheral blood 6 weeks after treatment start. The material sequenced was PBMCs, taken around atezolizumab (anti-PD-L1) treatment. These receptors all come from a man in his sixties with urothelial cancer.

The V gene is TRBV10-3, the J gene TRBJ2-1, with TRBD2 matching 8 bases. The CDR3 consists of 13 residues. Per the germline V gene, CDR1 is ENHRY and CDR2 is SYGVKD. V lost 8 bases to trimming and J lost 7 bases; unmatched junction nucleotides: 7. CDR3 DNA: TGTGCCATCCGGGCGGGGGGTAGGAATGAGCAGTTCTTC. Translated: CAIRAGGRNEQFF.

The rearrangement links TRBV7-8 to TRBJ1-6; 11 nucleotides align to TRBD1. With 2 bases clipped from V and 1 base from J, the junction kept 4 bases outside the gene matches. The germline V gene encodes CDR1 SGHVS and CDR2 FQNEAQ. This CDR3 comprises 18 residues. CDR3 amino acids: CASSLQDRGRSYNSPLHF. DNA for the CDR3: TGTGCCAGCAGCTTACAGGACAGGGGGCGATCCTATAATTCACCCCTCCACTTT.

This clone was detected only a few times. The genes are TRBV9 and TRBJ1-1; no clear D. The CDR3 spans 14 residues. V was shortened by 0 bases and J by 6 bases, with 12 bases between the two germline ends. Per the germline V gene, CDR1 is SGDLS and CDR2 is YYNGEE. The CDR3 DNA reads as TGTGCCAGCAGCGTAGGGACTGGAGGAGCTGAAGCTTTCTTT. It translates to CASSVGTGGAEAFF. Supplemented by reference TRBV9 and TRBJ1-1, the full variable domain reads DSGVTQTPKHLITATGQRVTLRCSPRSGDLSVYWYQQSLDQGLQFLIQYYNGEERAKGNILERFSAQQFPDLHSELNLSSLELGDSALYFCASSVGTGGAEAFFGQGTRLTVV.

This clone was seen only a few times. This rearrangement joins TRBV10-1 to TRBJ2-5, with TRBD1 as a possible D gene (6 bases). CDR3 length equals 13 residues. V dropped 6 bases and J dropped 4 bases, with 12 bases sitting between them. The germline V gene encodes CDR1 WNHNN and CDR2 SYGVQD (reference sequence). CDR3 loop: CASSIGTSETQYF. In DNA, the CDR3 is TGCGCCAGCAGCATTGGGACATCAGAGACCCAGTACTTC.

V gene TRBV5-1 combines with J gene TRBJ2-2; 9 bases are a match to TRBD2. V lost 0 bases, J lost 8 bases, and 8 bases stayed unmatched. The CDR3 sequence is 16 residues long. Looked up from germline, CDR1 is SGHRS and CDR2 is YFSETQ. CDR3 sequence reads: CASSLAGGGAIGELFF. DNA of the CDR3: TGCGCCAGCAGCTTGGCCGGCGGGGGGGCCATAGGGGAGCTGTTTTTT.

This sequence joins TRBV30 and TRBJ2-5; D is perhaps TRBD2 (6 bases). Deletions cut 7 bases from V and 6 bases from J, with 21 bases between. The CDR3 length is 14 residues. Germline V CDR1 and CDR2: GTSNPN, SVGIG (reference sequence). CDR3 sequence (DNA): TGTGCCTCAAAGACTTTGGGCGCGGGAAAGACCCAGTACTTC. Translating gives CASKTLGAGKTQYF.

The rearrangement uses TRBV4-1 and TRBJ1-6; 7 bases map to TRBD1. CDR1 is MGHRA and CDR2 is YSYEKL in the germline V gene. The CDR3 is made up of 16 amino acids. V trimming: 8 bases; J trimming: 7 bases; junction bases outside the gene matches: 14. The CDR3 loop is CASRPQGEGQNSPLHF. CDR3 DNA: TGCGCCAGCCGACCTCAGGGAGAGGGACAGAATTCACCCCTCCACTTT.

The CDR3 loop is CASSPLLRGDREENEQFF. The CDR3 DNA is TGTGCCAGCAGTCCCCTCCTACGTGGGGACAGGGAGGAAAATGAGCAGTTCTTC. This chain links TRBV28 with TRBJ2-1; TRBD1 matches at 9 bases. V dropped 5 bases and J dropped 7; count of bases not matched to a gene: 18. This CDR3 spans 18 amino acids. Germline-derived CDR1 and CDR2 are MDHEN and SYDVKM. The whole variable domain, filled in from reference TRBV28 and TRBJ2-1, reads DVKVTQSSRYLVKRTGEKVFLECVQDMDHENMFWYRQDPGLGLRLIYFSYDVKMKEKGDIPEGYSVSREKKERFSLILESASTNQTSMYLCASSPLLRGDREENEQFFGPGTRLTVL.

V is TRBV4-1 and J is TRBJ2-5; D gene ambiguous. The CDR3 loop spans 13 amino acids. Germline V gene data show CDR1 as MGHRA and CDR2 as YSYEKL. V lost 1 base and J 5 bases, leaving 8 bases between the germline ends. DNA of the CDR3: TGCGCCAGCAGCCAAGCAGGTCTTGAGACCCAGTACTTC. Its translation is CASSQAGLETQYF.

This chain joins TRBV15 and TRBJ2-5, with TRBD2 matching 8 bases. J gave up 5 bases and V 0 bases, and 8 bases lay outside the gene matches. Germline V CDR1 and CDR2: LNHNV, YYDKDF (reference sequence). This CDR3 comprises 16 residues. The CDR3 sequence is CATSRDPGTREETQYF. CDR3 DNA sequence: TGTGCCACCAGCAGAGACCCCGGGACTAGAGAGGAGACCCAGTACTTC.

This clone has more than one count but fewer than ten. V usage is TRBV28 and J usage is TRBJ1-6; 11 nucleotides align to TRBD1. The V segment lost 2 bases and the J segment 9 bases; nucleotides outside the gene matches: 3. Germline CDR1 reads MDHEN; CDR2 reads SYDVKM. CDR3 length: 15 amino acids. As DNA, the CDR3 is TGTGCCAGCAGTTTAAGGACAGGGGGCCGTTCACCCCTCCACTTT. It encodes CASSLRTGGRSPLHF.

The chain couples TRBV5-4 to TRBJ2-3, with TRBD1 as a possible D gene (6 bases). CDR3 length: 16 amino acids. V was trimmed by 3 bases and J by 6 bases, leaving 20 bases between them. Germline V gene sequence: CDR1 SGHNT, CDR2 YYREEE (reference sequence). The CDR3 bases are TGTGCCAGCAGCTCCGGGACAATAGCCGCCGGGGATACGCAGTATTTT. Its protein product is CASSSGTIAAGDTQYF.

This chain connects TRBV2 to TRBJ2-5, with 8 bases aligning to TRBD2. V trimming: 7 bases; J trimming: 4 bases; junction bases outside the gene matches: 8. Germline assignment: CDR1 SNHLY and CDR2 FYNNEI. This CDR3 is built from 14 residues. CDR3 loop: CASKDGGVGETQYF. The DNA of the CDR3 is TGTGCCAGCAAAGACGGGGGGGTGGGAGAGACCCAGTACTTC.

V usage is TRBV6-5 and J usage is TRBJ2-5; D perhaps matches TRBD2 (5 bases). V was cut by 6 bases and J by 5 bases, with 19 bases left in between. Looked up from germline, CDR1 is MNHEY and CDR2 is SVGAGI. The CDR3 consists of 15 residues. The CDR3 loop is CASRTHTPGLETQYF. In DNA, the CDR3 is TGTGCCAGCAGAACCCATACCCCGGGATTGGAGACCCAGTACTTC.

This clone ranks as medium-sized. The V gene is TRBV15, the J gene TRBJ1-2, with TRBD1 matching 9 bases. J gave up 3 bases and V 0 bases, and 5 bases lay outside the gene matches. This CDR3 region has 16 residues. Germline V CDR1 and CDR2: LNHNV, YYDKDF (reference sequence). The CDR3 sequence: CATSRDRTGVDYGYTF. The CDR3 DNA reads as TGTGCCACCAGCAGAGATCGGACAGGGGTGGACTATGGCTACACCTTC.

The chain has TRBV5-4 and TRBJ1-4; the D is unclear. The V and J ends lost 5 bases and 0 bases respectively, with 8 bases between them. Germline V lookup: CDR1 SGHNT, CDR2 YYREEE (reference sequence). CDR3 length: 14 amino acids. CDR3 sequence reads: CASRRGSTNEKLFF. For the CDR3, the DNA is TGTGCCAGCAGGCGGGGTTCAACTAATGAAAAACTGTTTTTT.

The chain links TRBV29-1 to TRBJ2-3; weak D call: TRBD1 (6 bases). The V end was cut by 3 bases, the J end by 6 bases, with 16 bases between. The V gene's germline CDR1 is SQVTM and CDR2 ANQGSEA. CDR3 length: 14 amino acids. CDR3 region: CSVEARNRDDTQYF. The CDR3 nucleotides are TGCAGCGTTGAGGCTCGCAACAGGGACGATACGCAGTATTTT.

V and J are TRBV29-1 and TRBJ2-3; 9 nucleotides line up with TRBD2. Unmatched junction bases numbered 7, after V lost 5 bases and J lost 7 bases. From germline, CDR1 is SQVTM and CDR2 ANQGSEA. The CDR3 loop spans 13 amino acids. In DNA, the CDR3 is TGCAGCGTTCGTGGTGCGGGGGGGCATACGCAGTATTTT. It is translated as CSVRGAGGHTQYF.

This rearrangement joins TRBV27 to TRBJ1-2; D gene ambiguous. Germline V gene data show CDR1 as MNHEY and CDR2 as SMNVEV (reference sequence). CDR3 length equals 14 residues. V was clipped by 0 bases and J by 4 bases, with 9 bases between them. This chain's CDR3 is CASSLSTAFYGYTF. CDR3 bases: TGTGCCAGCAGTTTATCCACAGCATTCTATGGCTACACCTTC.

V gene TRBV11-1 combines with J gene TRBJ2-3, with 12 bases matching TRBD2. The J segment lost 0 bases and the V segment lost 4 bases, leaving 2 bases of the junction unmatched. The V gene's germline CDR1 is SGHAT and CDR2 FQDESV (reference sequence). The CDR3 totals 16 residues. The DNA of the CDR3 is TGTGCCAGCAGCTATCTAGCGGGGGGGAGCACAGATACGCAGTATTTT. Its translation is CASSYLAGGSTDTQYF. Supplemented by reference TRBV11-1 and TRBJ2-3, the full variable domain reads EAEVAQSPRYKITEKSQAVAFWCDPISGHATLYWYRQILGQGPELLVQFQDESVVDDSQLPKDRFSAERLKGVDSTLKIQPAELGDSAMYLCASSYLAGGSTDTQYFGPGTRLTVL.

This clone was observed a handful of times. The chain recombines TRBV6-5 with TRBJ1-6; D remains unclear. Deletions cut 6 bases from V and 7 bases from J, with 13 bases between. This CDR3 spans 14 amino acids. Germline CDR1 reads MNHEY; CDR2 reads SVGAGI. CDR3 bases: TGTGCCAGCAGATTCGGGAGGAACAATTCACCCCTCCACTTT. Protein sequence: CASRFGRNNSPLHF.

The genes are TRBV30 and TRBJ2-2, with TRBD2 as a possible D gene (5 bases). The germline CDR1 and CDR2 sequences are GTSNPN and SVGIG (reference sequence). Trimming took 3 bases from V and 7 from J, leaving 15 bases between them. This CDR3 region has 14 residues. The CDR3, as DNA: TGTGCCTGGAGGGGTGGGGAGTCGGTCGGGGAGCTGTTTTTT. Amino acid sequence: CAWRGGESVGELFF.

The chain uses TRBV7-9 and TRBJ2-3; D unresolved. The V end was cut by 2 bases, the J end by 0 bases, with 9 bases between. From germline, CDR1 is SEHNR and CDR2 FQNEAQ (reference sequence). This CDR3 has 15 residues. The CDR3 nucleotides are TGTGCCAGCAGCTTACGTACGACTAGCACAGATACGCAGTATTTT. Protein product: CASSLRTTSTDTQYF.

The chain has TRBV6-5 and TRBJ2-5; 8 bases are shared with TRBD1. The V segment lost 6 bases and the J segment 3 bases; nucleotides outside the gene matches: 9. Germline V CDR1 and CDR2: MNHEY, SVGAGI. This CDR3 spans 15 amino acids. The CDR3 coding sequence is TGTGCCAGCAGCCCCGCGATGGACAGGGAAGAGACCCAGTACTTC. Protein sequence: CASSPAMDREETQYF.

The chain uses TRBV11-2 and TRBJ2-5; a possible D gene is TRBD1 (5 bases). Germline values: CDR1 SGHAT, CDR2 FQNNGV. CDR3 length: 14 residues. V shed 0 bases and J shed 2 bases, with 7 bases lying between them. CDR3 amino acids: CASSLDWTQETQYF. The CDR3 coding sequence is TGTGCCAGCAGCTTAGACTGGACACAAGAGACCCAGTACTTC.

The genes are TRBV5-1 and TRBJ2-1, with D uncertain. CDR3 length equals 12 residues. Germline V gene sequence: CDR1 SGHRS, CDR2 YFSETQ. Trimming took off 0 bases at V and 9 bases at J, with 7 bases between the two ends. This chain's CDR3 is CASSLADSEQFF. The CDR3 DNA reads TGCGCCAGCAGCTTGGCAGATTCTGAGCAGTTCTTC.

This chain connects TRBV30 to TRBJ1-3; D perhaps matches TRBD1 (5 bases). Germline values: CDR1 GTSNPN, CDR2 SVGIG (reference sequence). CDR3 size: 11 residues. CDR3 nucleotides: TGTGGGGGGGGTCCTGGAAACACCATATATTTT. Translating it yields CGGGPGNTIYF.

The CDR3 DNA sequence: TGTGCCAGCAGTGATGGCTTGGGGGCTACCTCTTACGAGCAGTACTTC. Translating gives CASSDGLGATSYEQYF. The V call is TRBV2, the J call TRBJ2-7, with D possibly being TRBD1 (6 bases). V dropped 3 bases and J dropped 4 bases, with 19 bases sitting between them. Germline values: CDR1 SNHLY, CDR2 FYNNEI. The CDR3 totals 16 residues.

This chain connects TRBV19 to TRBJ1-5; a weak D match, TRBD1 (6 bases). The germline CDR1 and CDR2 sequences are LNHDA and SQIVND (reference sequence). CDR3 length equals 13 residues. Trimming stripped 6 bases from V and 6 bases from J, with 12 bases between. The CDR3 loop reads CASRTRGGQPQHF. The CDR3 DNA sequence: TGTGCCAGTAGAACGAGGGGGGGTCAGCCCCAGCATTTT.

The chain couples TRBV9 to TRBJ1-4, with TRBD1 matching over 9 bases. This CDR3 spans 14 amino acids. V gave up 2 bases and J gave up 6 bases; unmatched junction bases: 2. Germline V lookup: CDR1 SGDLS, CDR2 YYNGEE. This CDR3 is CASSVGQGHEKLFF. CDR3 bases: TGTGCCAGCAGCGTGGGACAGGGTCATGAAAAACTGTTTTTT.

The chain combines TRBV28 with TRBJ2-2; 9 bases align to TRBD2. J lost 4 bases, V lost 7 bases, and 4 bases had no gene match. The CDR3 has 14 residues. Germline-derived CDR1 and CDR2 are MDHEN and SYDVKM. As DNA, the CDR3 is TGTGCCAGCACCGGAGCGGGGGGCACCGGGGAGCTGTTTTTT. This gives the protein CASTGAGGTGELFF.